Listed here are 17 T cell receptor beta chains from one sample, sequenced in a study of cytomegalovirus exposure and HLA in healthy donors. The PCR contained 60 Vbeta and 13 Jbeta primers. Sequenced by immunoSEQ multiplex PCR; TCRdb stores in-frame clones only, minus some. This sample yields some 140,000 clones, of which about 74% are seen a single time; around 3% belongs to the top ten. Source material: PBMCs. The receptors derive from a man aged 35 to 55 in good health and CMV-seronegative.

V is TRBV7-8 and J is TRBJ2-7, with D possibly matching TRBD2 (6 bases). Germline CDR1 reads SGHVS; CDR2 reads FQNEAQ. The germline V and J ends were trimmed by 7 bases and 0 bases, with 16 bases remaining between them. CDR3 length: 15 amino acids. The CDR3 DNA reads TGTGCCAGCAAACCCCAAAGGGACTTCTCCTACGAGCAGTACTTC. This gives the protein CASKPQRDFSYEQYF.

CDR3 DNA: TGTGCCAGCAGCTTAAACGGCCACGGGGGACAGTTCTTC. Amino acids: CASSLNGHGGQFF. V and J are TRBV7-2 and TRBJ2-1, with a possible D match to TRBD2 (6 bases). Per the germline V gene, CDR1 is SGHTA and CDR2 is FQGNSA. The length of the CDR3 is 13 residues. With 2 bases removed from V and 13 bases from J, the gap between germline ends came to 15 bases.

The V and J genes are TRBV6-5 and TRBJ1-1; D not certain. Per the germline V gene, CDR1 is MNHEY and CDR2 is SVGAGI. V was cut by 6 bases and J by 5 bases, with 13 bases left in between. CDR3 size: 13 residues. CDR3 DNA sequence: TGTGCCAGCAGCCATTTGGAGGAAACTGAAGCTTTCTTT. Translating gives CASSHLEETEAFF.

The rearrangement uses TRBV10-3 and TRBJ2-1; 14 positions agree with TRBD2. This CDR3 is 16 amino acids long. Germline lookup yields CDR1 ENHRY and CDR2 SYGVKD. Losses at the gene ends were 3 bases for V and 8 bases for J; bases not matched to a gene: 6. The CDR3 is CAISDQTSGGADEQFF. Here the CDR3 DNA reads TGTGCCATCAGTGACCAGACTAGCGGGGGGGCCGATGAGCAGTTCTTC.

The sample holds one count of this clone. The V call is TRBV18, the J call TRBJ1-4; TRBD1 matches 9 bases. The junction had 3 bases not matched to a gene; V was cut back by 3 bases and J by 7 bases. Germline V lookup: CDR1 KGHSH, CDR2 LQKENI. The CDR3 is made up of 14 amino acids. The DNA of the CDR3 is TGTGCCAGCTCACCGGGACAGGGCGGTGAAAAACTGTTTTTT. Protein: CASSPGQGGEKLFF.

The chain has TRBV30 and TRBJ2-7; TRBD2 agrees at 7 bases. With 2 bases clipped from V and 3 bases from J, the junction kept 7 bases outside the gene matches. Germline V lookup: CDR1 GTSNPN, CDR2 SVGIG (reference sequence). The CDR3 spans 14 residues. This CDR3 reads CAWSWGGFFYEQYF. DNA for the CDR3: TGTGCCTGGAGTTGGGGGGGTTTCTTCTACGAGCAGTACTTC. The full variable domain, its missing parts supplied by reference TRBV30 and TRBJ2-7, is SQTIHQWPATLVQPVGSPLSLECTVEGTSNPNLYWYRQAAGRGLQLLFYSVGIGQISSEVPQNLSASRPQDRQFILSSKKLLLSDSGFYLCAWSWGGFFYEQYFGPGTRLTVT.

The chain has TRBV7-9 and TRBJ2-3; D is unclear. The V end was cut by 5 bases, the J end by 6 bases, with 9 bases between. The CDR3 extends over 12 amino acids. The germline gives CDR1 SEHNR, CDR2 FQNEAQ (reference sequence). In DNA form, the CDR3 reads TGTGCCAGCAGCCTCGCGTGGGATACGCAGTATTTT. Amino acid sequence: CASSLAWDTQYF.

This clone was seen a few times. The V and J genes are TRBV11-2 and TRBJ2-7; 10 bases fit TRBD2. The CDR3 is 17 residues long. Germline values: CDR1 SGHAT, CDR2 FQNNGV. Losses at the gene ends were 3 bases for V and 0 bases for J; bases not matched to a gene: 8. CDR3: CASSFSRTSGPSYEQYF. The CDR3 DNA is TGTGCCAGCAGCTTCTCCAGGACTAGCGGTCCCTCCTACGAGCAGTACTTC. Using reference TRBV11-2 and TRBJ2-7 for the parts outside the CDR3, the full variable domain is EAGVAQSPRYKIIEKRQSVAFWCNPISGHATLYWYQQILGQGPKLLIQFQNNGVVDDSQLPKDRFSAERLKGVDSTLKIQPAKLEDSAVYLCASSFSRTSGPSYEQYFGPGTRLTVT.

In its sample, this clone was seen a few times. V gene TRBV7-3 combines with J gene TRBJ1-2, with TRBD1 matching 8 bases. J lost 6 bases, V lost 5 bases, and 5 bases had no gene match. Germline V gives CDR1 SGHTA, CDR2 FQGTGA. The CDR3 is 13 amino acids. Here the CDR3 reads CASSPTGEHGYTF. The CDR3 DNA reads as TGTGCCAGCAGCCCGACAGGGGAACATGGCTACACCTTC.

The J gene is TRBJ2-2, the V gene TRBV6-1; D possibly corresponds to TRBD2 (5 bases). Trimming removed 1 base from V and 6 bases from J, with 9 bases in between. The CDR3 sequence is 14 residues long. The germline V gene encodes CDR1 MNHNS and CDR2 SASEGT. CDR3: CASSEDGMPGELFF. CDR3 sequence (DNA): TGTGCCAGCAGTGAAGACGGGATGCCCGGGGAGCTGTTTTTT.

The chain recombines TRBV19 with TRBJ2-1, with 8 bases fitting TRBD1. V lost 7 bases, J lost 5 bases, and 7 bases stayed unmatched. The CDR3 runs 14 residues. Germline V gene data show CDR1 as LNHDA and CDR2 as SQIVND (reference sequence). The DNA of the CDR3 is TGTGCCAGTAATCCGGGACAGGCGAACAATGAGCAGTTCTTC. This codes for CASNPGQANNEQFF.

The rearrangement joins TRBV5-6 to TRBJ2-7, with 9 positions matching TRBD2. The CDR3 consists of 16 residues. The trim removed 3 bases at V and 5 bases at J, leaving 12 bases unmatched. The germline CDR1 and CDR2 sequences are SGHDT and YYEEEE. In nucleotides, the CDR3 is TGTGCCAGCAGCTGGAGCGGGGGGACCACGGACAACGAGCAGTACTTC. Translation: CASSWSGGTTDNEQYF.

The J gene is TRBJ1-5, the V gene TRBV6-6, with 7 bases aligning to TRBD1. CDR1 and CDR2 (germline): MNHNY, SVGAGI (reference sequence). The trim removed 6 bases at V and 9 bases at J, leaving 11 bases unmatched. CDR3 length equals 14 residues. CDR3 DNA sequence: TGTGCCAGCAGCTACGGGACAGCACTGTGGCCCCAGCATTTT. It translates to CASSYGTALWPQHF.

This chain links TRBV10-3 with TRBJ2-1; 8 bases are shared with TRBD1. The germline V gene encodes CDR1 ENHRY and CDR2 SYGVKD. CDR3 length: 13 amino acids. V trimming: 8 bases; J trimming: 8 bases; junction bases outside the gene matches: 8. Written as DNA, the CDR3 is TGTGCCATCTTGCGGACAGGGAACGATGAGCAGTTCTTC. Translating gives CAILRTGNDEQFF.

This clone was seen a single time. The chain joins TRBV7-8 to TRBJ2-7; D is perhaps TRBD2 (6 bases). V lost 5 bases to trimming and J lost 5 bases, with 16 bases between them. The CDR3 covers 14 residues. Germline CDR1 reads SGHVS; CDR2 reads FQNEAQ. The CDR3 nucleotides are TGTGCCAGCAGCCCCGGGACTTGGGCTGACGAGCAGTACTTC. Amino acids: CASSPGTWADEQYF.

This rearrangement joins TRBV6-5 to TRBJ1-1; 7 bases match TRBD1. Germline V gene lookup returns CDR1 MNHEY and CDR2 SVGAGI. V trimming: 5 bases; J trimming: 0 bases; junction bases outside the gene matches: 6. The length of the CDR3 is 15 residues. DNA of the CDR3: TGTGCCAGCAGTCGGACAGGTCAGATGAACACTGAAGCTTTCTTT. It translates to CASSRTGQMNTEAFF.

This clone was found a few times. The rearrangement uses TRBV5-6 and TRBJ2-5, with D perhaps matching TRBD1 (5 bases). This CDR3 spans 14 amino acids. Germline CDR1 is SGHDT and CDR2 is YYEEEE. Trimming pared 0 bases from V and 5 bases from J, leaving 11 bases between. The CDR3 spells CASSLAAGIETQYF. CDR3 DNA: TGTGCCAGCAGCTTGGCCGCAGGGATCGAGACCCAGTACTTC.